This T cell receptor beta chain was sequenced in a study of identical twins. Overall study results and limits: Low generation-probability sequences were in excess among twin-shared out-of-frame alpha sequences. For monozygotic twins, models underestimated out-of-frame TCR alpha sharing.

This clonotype was detected ten times or more. Antigen specificity is unknown. MiXCR, applied by TCRdb to the 5' RACE reads, yields one record per CDR3 protein. Of hundreds of thousands of distinct CDR3 sequences detected, 8% to 9% appear once; the ten largest clones hold less than 2.5%. The CDR3 loop spans 13 amino acids. CDR1 and CDR2 (germline): MDHEN, SYDVKM. The V gene lost 8 bases and the J gene lost 5 bases, with 13 bases spanning the gap. A further study also used this sample, focusing on yellow fever vaccine responses in identical twins.

V is TRBV28 and J is TRBJ2-1, with TRBD1 as a possible D gene (6 bases). The sequence derives from a woman aged 18-35 years in good health. The material sequenced was memory (CD45RO+) T cells sorted from blood. CDR3: CASSRTEHNEQFF. In DNA, the CDR3 is TGTGCCAGCTCACGGACAGAACACAATGAGCAGTTCTTC.